The 25 T cell receptor beta chains below were found in one sample sequenced in a study of T cell responses to AZD1222 COVID-19 vaccine. Method: immunoSEQ multiplex PCR; TCRdb's copy keeps in-frame clones and lacks some. The sample records 90,000 to 120,000 clones, 80% to 90% being singletons. The specimen comprised peripheral blood, sampled on day 0 of AZD1222 vaccination. These receptors all stem from an adult in good health.

V is TRBV14 and J is TRBJ2-2, with 11 bases identical to TRBD1. CDR1 is SGHDN and CDR2 is FVKESK in the germline V gene. The CDR3 runs to 16 residues. V was pared by 4 bases and J by 6 bases, with 7 bases of the junction left unmatched. The CDR3 reads CASSPRDRGYSGELFF. CDR3 bases: TGTGCCAGCAGCCCCCGGGACAGGGGGTACTCCGGGGAGCTGTTTTTT. The full variable domain, rest sourced from reference TRBV14 and TRBJ2-2, is EAGVTQFPSHSVIEKGQTVTLRCDPISGHDNLYWYRRVMGKEIKFLLHFVKESKQDESGMPNNRFLAERTGGTYSTLKVQPAELEDSGVYFCASSPRDRGYSGELFFGEGSRLTVL.

This chain links TRBV5-1 with TRBJ1-4; D ambiguous. V lost 4 bases to trimming and J lost 3 bases, with 13 bases between them. CDR3 size: 15 residues. Germline V CDR1 and CDR2: SGHRS, YFSETQ. The CDR3 bases are TGCGCCAGCAGCCCGGACGGACCGCCTAATGAAAAACTGTTTTTT. Protein: CASSPDGPPNEKLFF.

The V call is TRBV4-3, the J call TRBJ1-4, with D hard to call. This CDR3 is built from 11 residues. Between the trimmed V and J ends, which lost 0 bases and 13 bases, there was a span of 6 bases. CDR1 is LGHNA and CDR2 is YSLEER in the germline V gene. The CDR3 loop is CASSQESRLFF. The CDR3 nucleotides read TGCGCCAGCAGCCAAGAATCGCGACTGTTTTTT.

V is TRBV6-2 or TRBV6-3 and J is TRBJ2-2, with D possibly matching TRBD2 (6 bases). This CDR3 region has 15 residues. V dropped 2 bases and J dropped 2 bases, with 9 bases sitting between them. The germline CDR1 and CDR2 sequences are MNHEY and SVGEGT. This CDR3 is CASSYGRSNTGELFF. The CDR3 bases are TGTGCCAGCAGTTACGGGAGGAGTAACACCGGGGAGCTGTTTTTT.

This chain joins TRBV30 and TRBJ1-5; D gene uncertain. The germline V gene encodes CDR1 GTSNPN and CDR2 SVGIG (reference sequence). There are 13 residues in the CDR3. Trimming removed 2 bases at V and 4 bases at J, with 9 bases between. The CDR3 sequence: CAWSTMGNQPQHF. In DNA form, the CDR3 reads TGTGCCTGGAGTACAATGGGAAATCAGCCCCAGCATTTT.

J is TRBJ2-1 and V is TRBV24-1; D is undetermined. The ends were cut back, 2 bases at V and 0 bases at J, with 10 bases in the middle. Germline loops: CDR1 KGHDR, CDR2 SFDVKD. CDR3 length: 16 amino acids. The DNA for the CDR3 is TGTGCCACCAGTGATTGGCAGGCTAGCTCCTACAATGAGCAGTTCTTC. It specifies CATSDWQASSYNEQFF.

V is TRBV6-5 and J is TRBJ2-1; D possibly corresponds to TRBD1 (7 bases). The germline gives CDR1 MNHEY, CDR2 SVGAGI. The CDR3 covers 15 residues. Trimming left V 7 bases short and J 8 bases short, with 21 bases between. Written as DNA, the CDR3 is TGTGCCAGCAATCAGGGGGGTACTAGCTCTTATGAGCAGTTCTTC. This gives the protein CASNQGGTSSYEQFF.

This sequence joins TRBV11-3 and TRBJ1-1; no clear D. V gave up 1 base and J gave up 8 bases, with 11 bases separating them. The CDR3 length is 13 residues. Per germline, CDR1 SGHNT and CDR2 YENEEA. The CDR3: CASSLVGHYEAFF. The CDR3 DNA follows: TGTGCCAGCAGCTTAGTGGGCCACTACGAAGCTTTCTTT.

The chain has TRBV7-2 and TRBJ1-1, with a possible D match to TRBD1 (6 bases). Trimming left V 8 bases short and J 1 base short, with 11 bases between. This CDR3 has 13 residues. From germline, CDR1 is SGHTA and CDR2 FQGNSA. CDR3 nucleotide sequence: TGTGCCAGCTCCGGGGGGCAGAACACTGAAGCTTTCTTT. Protein sequence: CASSGGQNTEAFF.

The chain employs TRBV3-1 (or the pseudogene TRBV3-2) and TRBJ1-3; D call uncertain. This CDR3 spans 14 amino acids. Germline V gives CDR1 LGHDT, CDR2 YNNKEL (reference sequence). Deletions cut 1 base from V and 4 bases from J, with 8 bases between. CDR3 loop: CASSQGVPGNTIYF. The DNA of the CDR3 is TGTGCCAGCAGCCAAGGTGTACCGGGAAACACCATATATTTT.

The chain employs TRBV18 and TRBJ1-1; no definite D call. The CDR3 is made up of 15 amino acids. Germline V gene data show CDR1 as KGHSH and CDR2 as LQKENI. Trimming stripped 4 bases from V and 5 bases from J, with 17 bases between. For the CDR3, the DNA is TGTGCCAGCTCACTACCCGGTCACTGGGGAACTGAAGCTTTCTTT. Protein sequence: CASSLPGHWGTEAFF.

The chain carries TRBV28 and TRBJ1-4, with a weak D call TRBD1 (5 bases). Trimming removed 7 bases at V and 2 bases at J, with 14 bases between. Germline loops: CDR1 MDHEN, CDR2 SYDVKM. The CDR3 contains 15 residues. CDR3 protein: CASTVGTATNEKLFF. CDR3 nucleotides: TGTGCCAGCACCGTGGGGACGGCGACTAATGAAAAACTGTTTTTT.

The genes are TRBV7-9 and TRBJ2-7, with TRBD1 matching 9 bases. The CDR3 extends over 18 amino acids. Germline V gene sequence: CDR1 SEHNR, CDR2 FQNEAQ (reference sequence). V lost 7 bases, J lost 4 bases, and 20 bases stayed unmatched. The CDR3 nucleotides are TGTGCCAGCACCCCGTTCCAGGGTCGGACAGGGGTGTGGTACGAGCAGTACTTC. It is translated as CASTPFQGRTGVWYEQYF.

The V call is TRBV6-5, the J call TRBJ2-2; 8 bases are shared with TRBD1. J was trimmed by 4 bases and V by 2 bases; bases with no gene match: 3. Germline V gives CDR1 MNHEY, CDR2 SVGAGI. CDR3 length: 15 residues. CDR3 amino acids: CASSYPTGATGELFF. In nucleotides, the CDR3 is TGTGCCAGCAGTTACCCGACAGGGGCCACCGGGGAGCTGTTTTTT.

CDR3 loop: CASSYGAAGGTDTQYF. The DNA of the CDR3 is TGTGCCAGCAGTTACGGGGCAGCGGGGGGCACAGATACGCAGTATTTT. J is TRBJ2-3 and V is TRBV6-5; 8 bases match TRBD2. Germline lookup yields CDR1 MNHEY and CDR2 SVGAGI. This CDR3 spans 16 amino acids. V lost 2 bases to trimming and J lost 1 base; unmatched junction nucleotides: 5.

V gene TRBV30 combines with J gene TRBJ2-3; a weak D match, TRBD1 (5 bases). The CDR3 runs 12 residues. V shed 2 bases and J shed 6 bases, with 9 bases lying between them. CDR1 and CDR2 (germline): GTSNPN, SVGIG (reference sequence). The CDR3 loop is CAWSTGTDTQYF. The DNA for the CDR3 is TGTGCCTGGAGTACAGGTACGGATACGCAGTATTTT.

This clone showed up just once. The V and J genes are TRBV19 and TRBJ2-7, with D tentatively TRBD1 or TRBD2 (5 bases each). Germline values: CDR1 LNHDA, CDR2 SQIVND (reference sequence). Trimming pared 6 bases from V and 0 bases from J, leaving 12 bases between. There are 14 residues in the CDR3. The CDR3 region is CASRRRGSSYEQYF. Written as DNA, the CDR3 is TGTGCCAGTAGACGTCGGGGCAGCTCCTACGAGCAGTACTTC.

The rearrangement links TRBV29-1 to TRBJ1-1; D is undetermined. The V end lost 7 bases, the J end lost 7 bases, and 13 bases lay between the germline ends. The CDR3 has 11 amino acids. The germline CDR1 and CDR2 sequences are SQVTM and ANQGSEA. The CDR3 loop is CSAEDRIEAFF. CDR3 DNA: TGCAGCGCCGAGGACCGAATTGAAGCTTTCTTT. The full variable domain, rest sourced from reference TRBV29-1 and TRBJ1-1, is SAVISQKPSRDICQRGTSLTIQCQVDSQVTMMFWYRQQPGQSLTLIATANQGSEATYESGFVIDKFPISRPNLTFSTLTVSNMSPEDSSIYLCSAEDRIEAFFGQGTRLTVV.

A word on this clone: This sample also contains other DNA sequences that code for the same CDR3. This rearrangement joins TRBV19 to TRBJ1-1; TRBD1 matches 8 bases. Per the germline V gene, CDR1 is LNHDA and CDR2 is SQIVND (reference sequence). The CDR3 totals 15 residues. The junction had 8 bases not matched to a gene; V was cut back by 5 bases and J by 3 bases. The CDR3: CASSLRQGAHTEAFF. In DNA form, the CDR3 reads TGTGCCAGTAGTCTCCGTCAGGGGGCTCACACTGAAGCTTTCTTT.

This clone appeared once. The gene calls are TRBV10-3 and TRBJ2-5, with D perhaps given as TRBD1 or TRBD2 (6 bases each). The CDR3 extends over 16 amino acids. Per germline, CDR1 ENHRY and CDR2 SYGVKD. Trimming stripped 3 bases from V and 7 bases from J, with 21 bases between. Here the CDR3 DNA reads TGTGCCATCAGTGACCTAAGCCGGGGGCCCGGTGCGACCCAGTACTTC. Translation gives CAISDLSRGPGATQYF.

This chain joins TRBV7-2 and TRBJ2-5; no definite D call. CDR1 and CDR2 (germline): SGHTA, FQGNSA. With 7 bases removed from V and 4 bases from J, the gap between germline ends came to 19 bases. The CDR3 covers 15 residues. CDR3 coding DNA: TGTGCCAGCACCAAGCTTGTAACTCAAGGAGAGACCCAGTACTTC. It translates to CASTKLVTQGETQYF.

This chain joins TRBV2 and TRBJ2-7; no definite D call. The CDR3 covers 13 residues. V dropped 5 bases and J dropped 1 base, with 9 bases sitting between them. CDR1 is SNHLY, CDR2 FYNNEI, per germline. The CDR3, as DNA: TGTGCCAGCAGTATCCCCGTTTCCTACGAGCAGTACTTC. Translation: CASSIPVSYEQYF.

The chain joins TRBV11-3 to TRBJ1-5; unclear D gene. The CDR3 runs to 13 residues. Trimming cost V 5 bases and J 2 bases, with 7 bases left between them. Germline V gene data show CDR1 as SGHNT and CDR2 as YENEEA. As DNA, the CDR3 is TGTGCCAGCAGCCGGGAGGGCAATCAGCCCCAGCATTTT. Translation gives CASSREGNQPQHF.

The chain joins TRBV27 to TRBJ2-1, with D possibly matching TRBD2 (6 bases). The CDR3 runs to 16 residues. The germline V gene encodes CDR1 MNHEY and CDR2 SMNVEV (reference sequence). Trimming shortened V by 5 bases and J by 2 bases, and 16 bases separated the two germline ends. The CDR3 DNA sequence: TGTGCCAGCAGTGCACTCGGGGCTAGCGCCTACAATGAGCAGTTCTTC. Translating gives CASSALGASAYNEQFF.

This rearrangement joins TRBV27 to TRBJ2-7; 7 nucleotides match TRBD2. CDR3 length: 14 amino acids. J gave up 3 bases and V 4 bases, and 6 bases lay outside the gene matches. Germline V lookup: CDR1 MNHEY, CDR2 SMNVEV (reference sequence). CDR3 coding DNA: TGTGCCAGCAGTTCGCGGGGGATGGGCTACGAGCAGTACTTC. Protein product: CASSSRGMGYEQYF.